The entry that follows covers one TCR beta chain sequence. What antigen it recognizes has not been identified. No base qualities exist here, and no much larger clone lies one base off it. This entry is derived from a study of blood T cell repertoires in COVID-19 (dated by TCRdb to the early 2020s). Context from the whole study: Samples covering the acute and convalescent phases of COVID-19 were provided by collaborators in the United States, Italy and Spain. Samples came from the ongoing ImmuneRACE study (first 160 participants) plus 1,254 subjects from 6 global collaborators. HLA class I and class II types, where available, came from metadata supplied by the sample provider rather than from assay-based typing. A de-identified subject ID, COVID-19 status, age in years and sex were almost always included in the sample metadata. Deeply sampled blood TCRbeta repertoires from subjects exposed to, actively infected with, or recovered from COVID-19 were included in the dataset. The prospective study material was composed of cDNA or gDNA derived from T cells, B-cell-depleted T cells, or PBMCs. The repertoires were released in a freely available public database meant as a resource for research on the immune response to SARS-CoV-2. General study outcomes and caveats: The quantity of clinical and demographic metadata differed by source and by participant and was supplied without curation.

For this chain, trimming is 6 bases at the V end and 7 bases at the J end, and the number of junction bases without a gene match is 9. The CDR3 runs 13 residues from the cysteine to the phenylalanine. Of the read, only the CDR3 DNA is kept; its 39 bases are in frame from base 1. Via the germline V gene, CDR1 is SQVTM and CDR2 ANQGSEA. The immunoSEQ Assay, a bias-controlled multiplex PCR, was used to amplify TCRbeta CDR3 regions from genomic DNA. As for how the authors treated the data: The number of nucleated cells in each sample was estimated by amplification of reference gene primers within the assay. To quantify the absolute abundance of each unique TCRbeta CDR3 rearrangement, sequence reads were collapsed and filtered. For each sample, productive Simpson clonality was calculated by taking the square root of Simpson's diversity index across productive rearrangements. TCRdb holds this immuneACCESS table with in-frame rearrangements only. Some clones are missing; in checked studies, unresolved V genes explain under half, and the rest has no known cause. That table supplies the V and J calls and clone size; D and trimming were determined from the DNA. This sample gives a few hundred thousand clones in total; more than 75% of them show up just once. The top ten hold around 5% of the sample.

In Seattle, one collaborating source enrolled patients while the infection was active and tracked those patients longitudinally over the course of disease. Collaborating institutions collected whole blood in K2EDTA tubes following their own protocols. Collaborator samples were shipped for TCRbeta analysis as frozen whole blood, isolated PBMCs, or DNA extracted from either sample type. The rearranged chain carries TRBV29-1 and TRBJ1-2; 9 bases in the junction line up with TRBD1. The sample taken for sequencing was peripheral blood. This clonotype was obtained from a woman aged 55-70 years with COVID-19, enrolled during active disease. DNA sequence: TGCAGCGTAGGCCGGACAGGGGCGCTTGGCTACACCTTC. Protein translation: CSVGRTGALGYTF.